These 20 T cell receptor beta chains share one sample of origin, sequenced in a study of blood T cell repertoires in COVID-19. The data were produced by immunoSEQ multiplex PCR, yet TCRdb's version contains in-frame clones alone and is incomplete. Here the sample spans about 140,000 clones, around 82% being singletons. The specimen was peripheral blood. The receptors here all came from a human donor in a cohort sampled during active COVID-19.

In this sample, this clone turned up once. The rearrangement joins TRBV20-1 to TRBJ2-1; D ambiguous. Germline values: CDR1 DFQATT, CDR2 SNEGSKA (reference sequence). The germline V and J ends were trimmed by 3 bases and 4 bases, with 16 bases remaining between them. CDR3 length: 15 amino acids. For the CDR3, the DNA is TGCAGTGCTAGTCCCCGACAATTTAGGTACAATGAGCAGTTCTTC. It is translated as CSASPRQFRYNEQFF.

The chain carries TRBV19 and TRBJ1-4; D may be TRBD1 (5 bases). The CDR3 is 15 residues long. The V end lost 6 bases, the J end lost 0 bases, and 11 bases lay between the germline ends. In germline, CDR1 is LNHDA, CDR2 SQIVND (reference sequence). The CDR3 bases are TGTGCCAGTAGGGTGCAGGGTGCAACTAATGAAAAACTGTTTTTT. This translates into CASRVQGATNEKLFF.

On this clone: Other DNA sequences from this sample encode an identical CDR3 as well. This chain joins TRBV19 and TRBJ1-2; D is unclear. The CDR3 totals 13 residues. Germline CDR1 is LNHDA and CDR2 is SQIVND (reference sequence). The germline V and J ends were trimmed by 0 bases and 8 bases, with 10 bases remaining between them. The CDR3 loop is CASSIDRAGGYTF. CDR3 coding DNA: TGTGCCAGTAGTATAGATCGAGCAGGAGGCTACACCTTC.

This clone showed up just a few times. This chain joins TRBV2 and TRBJ1-5, with D unresolved. Germline CDR1 is SNHLY and CDR2 is FYNNEI. The CDR3 extends over 12 amino acids. The V and J ends lost 8 bases and 3 bases respectively, with 8 bases between them. CDR3 protein: CASRGSNQPQHF. The CDR3 region has the DNA TGTGCCAGCCGGGGTTCCAATCAGCCCCAGCATTTT.

V usage is TRBV7-8 and J usage is TRBJ2-1, with D perhaps TRBD2 (6 bases). The V and J ends lost 5 bases and 12 bases respectively, with 20 bases between them. The length of the CDR3 is 14 residues. The V gene's germline CDR1 is SGHVS and CDR2 FQNEAQ. The CDR3 loop reads CASSKHPQRRGQFF. The CDR3 DNA follows: TGTGCCAGCAGCAAACACCCCCAGCGGAGGGGGCAGTTCTTC.

The rearrangement joins TRBV6-5 to TRBJ1-1; 7 bases map to TRBD1. Germline assignment: CDR1 MNHEY and CDR2 SVGAGI. CDR3 length: 14 residues. Unmatched junction bases numbered 9, after V lost 6 bases and J lost 5 bases. This CDR3 reads CASRFTGEGTEAFF. CDR3 sequence (DNA): TGTGCCAGCAGATTTACAGGGGAAGGGACTGAAGCTTTCTTT.

CDR3 nucleotide sequence: TGTGCCAGCAGCTTAGGGGGGGGGCGGATGAACACTGAAGCTTTCTTT. It encodes CASSLGGGRMNTEAFF. V gene TRBV11-3 combines with J gene TRBJ1-1; tentative D call: TRBD1 (6 bases). The CDR3 runs 16 residues. Looked up from germline, CDR1 is SGHNT and CDR2 is YENEEA. V was clipped by 1 base and J by 0 bases, with 12 bases between them.

This rearrangement joins TRBV19 to TRBJ1-4; 10 positions match TRBD1. Per the germline V gene, CDR1 is LNHDA and CDR2 is SQIVND (reference sequence). The CDR3 length is 15 residues. The trim removed 7 bases at V and 3 bases at J, leaving 5 bases unmatched. CDR3 in DNA: TGTGCCAGTACCGGACAGGGGGTATCTAATGAAAAACTGTTTTTT. Its translation: CASTGQGVSNEKLFF.

V and J are TRBV18 and TRBJ1-3, with D possibly being TRBD1 (5 bases). Between the trimmed V and J ends, which lost 4 bases and 0 bases, there was a span of 13 bases. CDR3 length: 16 residues. Germline CDR1 KGHSH, CDR2 LQKENI. The CDR3 sequence is CASSLGTLRSGNTIYF. CDR3 DNA sequence: TGTGCCAGCTCACTAGGGACTCTTCGCTCTGGAAACACCATATATTTT. Based on the CDR3 plus reference TRBV18 and TRBJ1-3, the full variable domain is NAGVMQNPRHLVRRRGQEARLRCSPMKGHSHVYWYRQLPEEGLKFMVYLQKENIIDESGMPKERFSAEFPKEGPSILRIQQVVRGDSAAYFCASSLGTLRSGNTIYFGEGSWLTVV.

This clone has only a few counts. The V and J genes are TRBV7-6 and TRBJ1-2, with 8 bases aligning to TRBD1. This CDR3 is built from 15 residues. The V gene end was trimmed by 0 bases and the J gene end by 6 bases; junction bases not matched to a gene: 6. The germline gives CDR1 SGHVS, CDR2 FNYEAQ. The CDR3 region is CASSLAAGGVHGYTF. CDR3 coding DNA: TGTGCCAGCAGCTTAGCGGCAGGGGGCGTTCATGGCTACACCTTC.

The chain combines TRBV6-2 or TRBV6-3 with TRBJ2-3; D is ambiguous. This CDR3 contains 15 residues. CDR1 is MNHEY and CDR2 is SVGEGT in the germline V gene. The V and J ends lost 5 bases and 4 bases respectively, with 16 bases between them. Here the CDR3 DNA reads TGTGCCAGCAGTACCCCATTTTCTATAGCAGATACGCAGTATTTT. Its protein product is CASSTPFSIADTQYF.

The rearrangement uses TRBV6-5 and TRBJ2-3; 8 nucleotides agree with TRBD2. Trimming removed 4 bases from V and 2 bases from J; junction bases left unmatched: 5. Per germline, CDR1 MNHEY and CDR2 SVGAGI. CDR3 length equals 15 residues. The CDR3 nucleotides are TGTGCCAGCAGTTTACGGCGGGGGGACACAGATACGCAGTATTTT. Translated: CASSLRRGDTDTQYF.

The chain carries TRBV9 and TRBJ2-5; 15 bases are a match to TRBD2. This CDR3 spans 16 amino acids. Germline CDR1 is SGDLS and CDR2 is YYNGEE. Losses at the gene ends were 2 bases for V and 4 bases for J; bases not matched to a gene: 3. The CDR3: CASSVGGLAGGETQYF. The CDR3 nucleotides read TGTGCCAGCAGCGTGGGGGGACTAGCGGGAGGAGAGACCCAGTACTTC.

V is TRBV14 and J is TRBJ2-5, with D uncertain. Trimming removed 5 bases from V and 4 bases from J, with 11 bases in between. The V gene's germline CDR1 is SGHDN and CDR2 FVKESK. The CDR3 sequence is 13 residues long. The CDR3 DNA sequence: TGTGCCAGCAGCTTCAACCGACTAGAGACCCAGTACTTC. Protein product: CASSFNRLETQYF.

This chain joins TRBV9 and TRBJ2-5; D is possibly TRBD1 (6 bases). This CDR3 contains 13 residues. Trimming stripped 4 bases from V and 7 bases from J, with 14 bases between. Germline V CDR1 and CDR2: SGDLS, YYNGEE. The CDR3 reads CASSSRTAGTQYF. CDR3 DNA: TGTGCCAGCAGCTCCCGGACAGCCGGGACCCAGTACTTC.

As DNA, the CDR3 is TGTGCCTGCCTGCTCAGGCCAGGGGAGATCTATGGCTACACCTTC. It encodes CACLLRPGEIYGYTF. The gene calls are TRBV30 and TRBJ1-2; perhaps TRBD1 as D (6 bases). CDR1 and CDR2 (germline): GTSNPN, SVGIG (reference sequence). V was cut by 6 bases and J by 4 bases, with 21 bases left in between. The CDR3 loop spans 15 amino acids.

V and J are TRBV6-5 and TRBJ1-5; D is unresolved. The V end was cut by 7 bases, the J end by 4 bases, with 11 bases between. The CDR3 covers 13 residues. CDR1 is MNHEY, CDR2 SVGAGI, per germline. The CDR3 sequence is CASMTPGNQPQHF. The CDR3 region has the DNA TGTGCCAGCATGACGCCGGGGAATCAGCCCCAGCATTTT.

The rearrangement joins TRBV5-1 to TRBJ2-5; D might be TRBD1 (6 bases). V was trimmed by 0 bases and J by 5 bases, leaving 8 bases between them. Germline V lookup: CDR1 SGHRS, CDR2 YFSETQ. The length of the CDR3 is 13 residues. The CDR3 region is CASSLDRVETQYF. CDR3 DNA: TGCGCCAGCAGCTTGGACAGGGTTGAGACCCAGTACTTC.

The CDR3 nucleotides are TGTGCTAGTGGTTTGATTGGACAGGGGGATCAGCCCCAGCATTTT. It translates to CASGLIGQGDQPQHF. The chain uses TRBV12-5 and TRBJ1-5; the match to TRBD1 covers 10 bases. J lost 5 bases, V lost 2 bases, and 3 bases had no gene match. The CDR3 contains 15 residues. CDR1 is LGHNT, CDR2 FRNRAP, per germline.

V and J are TRBV25-1 and TRBJ2-7, with a tentative D call TRBD1 (6 bases). Germline V lookup: CDR1 MGHDK, CDR2 SYGVNS. Trimming cost V 4 bases and J 1 base, with 8 bases left between them. This CDR3 spans 13 amino acids. CDR3 in amino acids: CASSGDRSYEQYV. DNA for the CDR3: TGTGCCAGCAGTGGCGACAGGTCCTACGAGCAGTACGTC.